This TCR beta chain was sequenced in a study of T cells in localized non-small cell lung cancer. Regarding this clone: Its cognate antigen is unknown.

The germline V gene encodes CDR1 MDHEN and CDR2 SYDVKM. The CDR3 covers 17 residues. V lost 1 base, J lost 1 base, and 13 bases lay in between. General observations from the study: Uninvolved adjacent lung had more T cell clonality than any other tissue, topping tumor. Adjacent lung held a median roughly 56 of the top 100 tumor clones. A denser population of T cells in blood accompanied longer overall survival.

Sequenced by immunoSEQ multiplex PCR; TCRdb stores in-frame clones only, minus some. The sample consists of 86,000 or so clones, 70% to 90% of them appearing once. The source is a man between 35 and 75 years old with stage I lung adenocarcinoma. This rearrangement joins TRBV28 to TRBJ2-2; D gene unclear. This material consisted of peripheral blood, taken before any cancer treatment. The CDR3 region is CASSLSGWQVNTGELFF. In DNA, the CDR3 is TGTGCCAGCAGTTTATCGGGTTGGCAGGTGAACACCGGGGAGCTGTTTTTT.